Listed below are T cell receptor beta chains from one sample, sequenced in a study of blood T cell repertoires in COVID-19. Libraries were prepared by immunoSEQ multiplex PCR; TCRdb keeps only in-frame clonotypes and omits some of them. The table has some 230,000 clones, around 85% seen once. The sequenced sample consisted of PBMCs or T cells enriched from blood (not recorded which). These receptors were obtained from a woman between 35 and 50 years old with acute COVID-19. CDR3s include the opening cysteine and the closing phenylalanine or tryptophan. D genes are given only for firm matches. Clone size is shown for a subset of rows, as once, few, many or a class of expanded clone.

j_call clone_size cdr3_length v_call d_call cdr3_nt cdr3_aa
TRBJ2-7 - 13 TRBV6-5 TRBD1 TGTGCCAGCTCCCGACAGGGCCTCTACGAGCAGTACTTC CASSRQGLYEQYF
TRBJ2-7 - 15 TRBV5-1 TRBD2 TGCGCCAGCAGCTTGAGTTCGGGAGGCCGCTACGAGCAGTACTTC CASSLSSGGRYEQYF
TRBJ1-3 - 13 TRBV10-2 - TGCGCCAGCAGCGCAGGACAGGGAAACACCATATATTTT CASSAGQGNTIYF
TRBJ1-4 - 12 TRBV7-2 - TGTGCCAGCAGCTTAAGGGGCGAGAGCCTGTTTTTT CASSLRGESLFF
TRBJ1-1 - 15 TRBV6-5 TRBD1 TGTGCCAGCAGTCTGGACAGGGGAGAGTACACTGAAGCTTTCTTT CASSLDRGEYTEAFF
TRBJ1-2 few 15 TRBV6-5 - TGTGCCAGCAGTTACTCTCCCGGGACAACATATGGCTACACCTTC CASSYSPGTTYGYTF
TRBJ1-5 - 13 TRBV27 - TGTGCCAGCAGTGTCCTTCCCGGGCAGCCCCAGCATTTT CASSVLPGQPQHF
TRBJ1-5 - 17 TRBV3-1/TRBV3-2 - TGTGCCAGCAGCCCAAAACTACCAGGGGAAGAGAATCAGCCCCAGCATTTT CASSPKLPGEENQPQHF
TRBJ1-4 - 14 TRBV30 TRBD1 TGTGCCTGGAGTCCCGGGACAGGGGGAGAAAAACTGTTTTTT CAWSPGTGGEKLFF
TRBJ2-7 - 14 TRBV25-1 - TGTGCCAGCAGTGAATATGGCGGCTCCTACGAGCAGTACTTC CASSEYGGSYEQYF